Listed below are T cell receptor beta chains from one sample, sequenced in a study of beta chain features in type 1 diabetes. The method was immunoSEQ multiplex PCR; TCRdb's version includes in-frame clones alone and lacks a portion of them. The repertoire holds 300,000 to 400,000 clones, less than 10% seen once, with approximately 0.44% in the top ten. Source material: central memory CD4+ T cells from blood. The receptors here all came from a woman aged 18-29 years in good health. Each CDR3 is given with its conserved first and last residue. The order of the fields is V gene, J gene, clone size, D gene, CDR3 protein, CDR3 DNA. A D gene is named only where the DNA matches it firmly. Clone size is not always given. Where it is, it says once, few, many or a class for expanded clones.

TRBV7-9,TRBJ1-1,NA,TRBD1,CASSIGQGNTEAFF,TGTGCCAGCAGCATAGGACAGGGGAACACTGAAGCTTTCTTT
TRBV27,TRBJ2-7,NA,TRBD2,CASGYSGRNYEQYF,TGTGCCAGCGGATATAGCGGGAGGAACTACGAGCAGTACTTC
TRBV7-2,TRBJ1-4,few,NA,CASSLGATNEKLFF,TGTGCCAGCAGCTTAGGGGCAACTAATGAAAAACTGTTTTTT
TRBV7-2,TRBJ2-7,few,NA,CASSFEAASYEQYF,TGTGCCAGCAGCTTCGAAGCGGCGTCCTACGAGCAGTACTTC
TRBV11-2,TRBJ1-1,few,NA,CASSSGVNYEAFF,TGTGCCAGCAGCTCGGGGGTTAATTATGAAGCTTTCTTT
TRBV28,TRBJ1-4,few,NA,CASFPGSNNEKLFF,TGTGCCAGTTTCCCAGGTTCGAATAATGAAAAACTGTTTTTT
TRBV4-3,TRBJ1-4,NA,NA,CASSRKGDLNEKLFF,TGCGCCAGCAGCCGGAAGGGGGACCTCAATGAAAAACTGTTTTTT
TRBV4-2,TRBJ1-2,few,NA,CASSQDNGGNYGYTF,TGTGCCAGCAGCCAAGACAACGGGGGAAACTATGGCTACACCTTC
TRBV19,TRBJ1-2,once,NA,CASSIGSGTYGYTF,TGTGCCAGTAGTATAGGGTCAGGTACCTATGGCTACACCTTC
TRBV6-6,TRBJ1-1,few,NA,CASSNYVGHGNTEAFF,TGTGCCAGCAGTAATTATGTAGGGCATGGGAACACTGAAGCTTTCTTT
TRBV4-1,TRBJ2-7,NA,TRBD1,CASSRAGTGGHEQYF,TGCGCCAGCAGCCGAGCCGGGACAGGGGGCCACGAGCAGTACTTC
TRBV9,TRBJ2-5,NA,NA,CASSVGGNAETQYF,TGTGCCAGCAGCGTAGGGGGTAATGCGGAGACCCAGTACTTC
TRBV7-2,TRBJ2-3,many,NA,CASSLGGQFTDTQYF,TGTGCCAGCAGCCTAGGAGGACAGTTCACAGATACGCAGTATTTT
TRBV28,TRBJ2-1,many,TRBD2,CASSLLGTSDHEQFF,TGTGCCAGCAGTTTACTGGGGACTAGCGACCATGAGCAGTTCTTC
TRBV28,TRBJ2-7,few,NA,CASSLLGGGRTYEQYF,TGTGCCAGCAGTTTATTGGGGGGCGGGAGAACCTACGAGCAGTACTTC
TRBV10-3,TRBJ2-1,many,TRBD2,CAISESKLAGGGEQFF,TGTGCCATCAGTGAGTCGAAACTAGCGGGAGGCGGTGAGCAGTTCTTC
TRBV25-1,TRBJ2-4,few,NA,CASSAGIAKNIQYF,TGTGCCAGCAGTGCTGGAATAGCCAAAAACATTCAGTACTTC
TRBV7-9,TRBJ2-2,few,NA,CASSRYQAGELFF,TGTGCCAGCAGCCGTTACCAGGCCGGGGAGCTGTTTTTT
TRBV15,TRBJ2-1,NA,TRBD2,CATSSTRTSRDQFF,TGTGCCACCAGCAGTACGAGGACTAGTCGCGATCAGTTCTTC
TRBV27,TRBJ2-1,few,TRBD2,CASSGTSGSVTVYNEQFF,TGTGCCAGTTCCGGGACTAGCGGTTCAGTTACTGTCTACAATGAGCAGTTCTTC
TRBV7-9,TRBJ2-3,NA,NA,CASSFSYNTDTQYF,TGTGCCAGCAGCTTTTCCTACAACACAGATACGCAGTATTTT
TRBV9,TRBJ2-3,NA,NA,CASSAPGTQAFTDTQYF,TGTGCCAGCAGCGCCCCAGGGACTCAAGCATTCACAGATACGCAGTATTTT
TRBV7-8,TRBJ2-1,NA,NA,CASSLEFYNEQFF,TGTGCCAGCAGCTTAGAATTCTACAATGAGCAGTTCTTC
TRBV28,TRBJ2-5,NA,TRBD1,CASSSSGTGGKTQYF,TGTGCCAGCAGTTCCTCGGGGACAGGGGGAAAGACCCAGTACTTC
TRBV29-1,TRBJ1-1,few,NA,CSARTANTEAFF,TGCAGCGCACGGACGGCGAACACTGAAGCTTTCTTT
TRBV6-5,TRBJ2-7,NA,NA,CASSLVGGYEQYF,TGTGCCAGCAGCCTGGTGGGGGGCTACGAGCAGTACTTC
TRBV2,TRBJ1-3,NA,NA,CASGAGSSGNTIYF,TGTGCCAGCGGTGCGGGTTCCTCTGGAAACACCATATATTTT